The T cell receptor (beta chain) described here comes from a study of blood T cell repertoires in COVID-19. Across the whole study: The origin of the acute and convalescent COVID-19 samples was the United States, Italy and Spain. Sources were T cells, B-cell-depleted T cells, or PBMCs; the material itself was cDNA or gDNA.

Authors' data handling: Reference gene primer amplification yielded estimated nucleated cell counts. Measured with immunoSEQ multiplex PCR; TCRdb has only the in-frame clones, and not every one. V and J calls and clone size follow that table, whereas D and trimming were derived from the DNA. The sample comprises tens of thousands of clones, around 84% of which are singletons, and over 10% rests with the top ten. Germline values: CDR1 SGHRS, CDR2 YFSETQ. The CDR3 covers 14 residues. Trimming left V 0 bases short and J 3 bases short, with 10 bases between. The TCR sequence derives from a woman older than 75 with acute or convalescent COVID-19. The genes are TRBV5-1 and TRBJ2-7; D might be TRBD2 (5 bases). Source material: peripheral blood. CDR3 bases: TGCGCCAGCAGCTTGGCCCCGGGATTCTACGAGCAGTACTTC. Translating gives CASSLAPGFYEQYF.